The entry below describes one TCR beta chain. The data are from a study of blood T cell repertoires in COVID-19. CDR3 length: 15 residues. The V gene end was trimmed by 3 bases and the J gene end by 0 bases; junction bases not matched to a gene: 1. The germline gives CDR1 SGHDT, CDR2 YYEEEE. Here immunoSEQ multiplex PCR was the method, and the copy in TCRdb shows in-frame clones only, minus some. Of 210,000 or so clones in the sample, 85% to 90% were seen once. The sample taken for sequencing was peripheral blood. The sequence came from a man in his forties or fifties with acute or convalescent COVID-19. The V gene is TRBV5-6, the J gene TRBJ2-3, with 10 bases aligning to TRBD1. The CDR3 here is CASSWTGGSTDTQYF. CDR3 nucleotide sequence: TGTGCCAGCAGCTGGACAGGGGGGAGCACAGATACGCAGTATTTT. The variable domain in full, completed from reference TRBV5-6 and TRBJ2-3, reads DAGVTQSPTHLIKTRGQQVTLRCSPKSGHDTVSWYQQALGQGPQFIFQYYEEEERQRGNFPDRFSGHQFPNYSSELNVNALLLGDSALYLCASSWTGGSTDTQYFGPGTRLTVL.